This is a list of T cell receptor beta chains from one sample in a study of T cell responses to AZD1222 COVID-19 vaccine. Assay used: immunoSEQ multiplex PCR; TCRdb lists only in-frame clones, some missing. The profile shows tens of thousands of clones, around 82% of them singletons. The input for sequencing was peripheral blood, taken on day 0 of AZD1222 vaccination. Receptor source: an adult in good health. CDR3s include the opening cysteine and the closing phenylalanine or tryptophan. Fields, in order: clone size, D gene, J gene, V gene, CDR3 protein, CDR3 DNA. D genes are given only for firm matches. Size tells how often a clone was seen (once, few, many) or the class of an expanded clone, and some rows leave it out.

size: many; D: NA; J: TRBJ1-6; V: TRBV28; CDR3: CASSPPRGQIHF; DNA: TGTGCCAGCAGTCCCCCTCGCGGACAAATCCACTTT
size: NA; D: NA; J: TRBJ1-5; V: TRBV5-6; CDR3: CASSLGVRADQPQHF; DNA: TGTGCCAGCAGCTTGGGGGTGAGGGCCGATCAGCCCCAGCATTTT
size: NA; D: NA; J: TRBJ1-6; V: TRBV6-5; CDR3: CASRRDGLYNSPLHF; DNA: TGTGCCAGCAGGAGAGACGGTCTCTATAATTCACCCCTCCACTTT
size: NA; D: NA; J: TRBJ1-5; V: TRBV12-5; CDR3: CASGLSQSNQPQHF; DNA: TGTGCTAGTGGTTTGTCGCAGAGCAATCAGCCCCAGCATTTT
size: NA; D: NA; J: TRBJ1-6; V: TRBV30; CDR3: CAWSVSRPSGNSPLHF; DNA: TGTGCCTGGAGTGTAAGTCGGCCTAGTGGCAATTCACCCCTCCACTTT
size: NA; D: TRBD2; J: TRBJ2-3; V: TRBV7-6; CDR3: CASSLITGGTDTQYF; DNA: TGTGCCAGCAGCTTAATAACGGGGGGGACAGATACGCAGTATTTT
size: NA; D: NA; J: TRBJ2-2; V: TRBV6-6; CDR3: CATKEGNSNTGELFF; DNA: TGTGCCACCAAGGAGGGGAATTCGAACACCGGGGAGCTGTTTTTT
size: NA; D: NA; J: TRBJ2-1; V: TRBV12-3/TRBV12-4; CDR3: CASSPGANEQFF; DNA: TGTGCCAGCAGTCCCGGTGCCAATGAGCAGTTCTTC
size: NA; D: NA; J: TRBJ2-5; V: TRBV19; CDR3: CASSLKNRVQETQYF; DNA: TGTGCCAGTAGCCTAAAAAACAGGGTTCAAGAGACCCAGTACTTC
size: NA; D: NA; J: TRBJ2-7; V: TRBV28; CDR3: CASTPSSFPYEQYF; DNA: TGTGCCAGCACCCCCAGTAGTTTTCCCTACGAGCAGTACTTC
size: NA; D: TRBD2; J: TRBJ2-3; V: TRBV18; CDR3: CASSTTSGGPNPDTQYF; DNA: TGTGCCAGCTCAACGACTAGCGGGGGGCCGAACCCAGATACGCAGTATTTT
size: once; D: NA; J: TRBJ1-5; V: TRBV4-1; CDR3: CASSQEQGQPQHF; DNA: TGCGCCAGCAGCCAAGAACAGGGTCAGCCCCAGCATTTT
size: NA; D: NA; J: TRBJ1-5; V: TRBV30; CDR3: CAWSEDVNQPQHF; DNA: TGTGCCTGGAGTGAGGACGTCAATCAGCCCCAGCATTTT
size: once; D: NA; J: TRBJ2-2; V: TRBV28; CDR3: CASMTGPNTGELFF; DNA: TGTGCCAGCATGACAGGCCCGAACACCGGGGAGCTGTTTTTT
size: few; D: NA; J: TRBJ1-2; V: TRBV14; CDR3: CASSQGGGKVIYTF; DNA: TGTGCCAGCAGCCAAGGCGGGGGTAAAGTCATCTACACCTTC
size: NA; D: NA; J: TRBJ1-6; V: TRBV7-6; CDR3: CASSPGTWNSPLHF; DNA: TGTGCCAGCAGCCCCGGGACGTGGAATTCACCCCTCCACTTT
size: NA; D: TRBD1; J: TRBJ1-5; V: TRBV9; CDR3: CASSPTGEGNQPQHF; DNA: TGTGCCAGCAGCCCGACAGGGGAGGGCAATCAGCCCCAGCATTTT
size: NA; D: NA; J: TRBJ1-5; V: TRBV30; CDR3: CAWSVGAEGKEPQHF; DNA: TGTGCCTGGAGTGTCGGTGCAGAGGGCAAAGAACCCCAGCATTTT
size: NA; D: NA; J: TRBJ2-1; V: TRBV5-1; CDR3: CASSLGAADNEQFF; DNA: TGCGCCAGCAGCTTAGGAGCAGCCGACAATGAGCAGTTCTTC
size: few; D: NA; J: TRBJ2-1; V: TRBV12-3/TRBV12-4; CDR3: CASSLEVREQFF; DNA: TGTGCCAGCAGTTTAGAGGTGCGAGAGCAGTTCTTC
size: NA; D: TRBD2; J: TRBJ2-7; V: TRBV19; CDR3: CASSITPSGGSYEQYF; DNA: TGTGCCAGTAGTATAACCCCCAGCGGGGGTTCCTACGAGCAGTACTTC
size: NA; D: TRBD1; J: TRBJ1-1; V: TRBV6-5; CDR3: CASVRDRATTEAFF; DNA: TGTGCCAGCGTCCGGGACAGGGCGACCACTGAAGCTTTCTTT
size: NA; D: NA; J: TRBJ1-2; V: TRBV5-1; CDR3: CASSLGANYGYTF; DNA: TGCGCCAGCAGCTTGGGGGCCAACTATGGCTACACCTTC
size: NA; D: TRBD2; J: TRBJ2-1; V: TRBV19; CDR3: CASRGGRRSNEQFF; DNA: TGTGCCAGTAGGGGCGGGAGACGTTCAAATGAGCAGTTCTTC
size: NA; D: NA; J: TRBJ2-7; V: TRBV14; CDR3: CASSQGIKGEQYF; DNA: TGTGCCAGCAGCCAAGGTATTAAAGGCGAGCAGTACTTC
size: once; D: TRBD2; J: TRBJ2-1; V: TRBV5-1; CDR3: CASSTGTSGRVNEQFF; DNA: TGCGCCAGCAGCACAGGGACTAGCGGGAGGGTAAATGAGCAGTTCTTC
size: NA; D: NA; J: TRBJ2-7; V: TRBV5-4; CDR3: CASSLFGSYEQYF; DNA: TGTGCCAGCAGCTTATTTGGGAGCTACGAGCAGTACTTC
size: NA; D: NA; J: TRBJ1-6; V: TRBV3-1/TRBV3-2; CDR3: CASSQDRTRRNSPLHF; DNA: TGTGCCAGCAGCCAAGATCGGACAAGGAGGAATTCACCCCTCCACTTT
size: NA; D: TRBD1; J: TRBJ1-5; V: TRBV28; CDR3: CASSPTQGDNQPQHF; DNA: TGTGCCAGCAGCCCCACTCAGGGGGACAATCAGCCCCAGCATTTT
size: few; D: NA; J: TRBJ1-2; V: TRBV6-5; CDR3: CASSSRGDEFNYGYTF; DNA: TGTGCCAGCAGTTCTAGGGGGGACGAATTTAACTATGGCTACACCTTC
size: once; D: NA; J: TRBJ1-1; V: TRBV5-6; CDR3: CASSLETSWTEAFF; DNA: TGTGCCAGCAGCTTGGAAACGTCTTGGACTGAAGCTTTCTTT
size: once; D: NA; J: TRBJ2-3; V: TRBV28; CDR3: CASRISQGRVTDTQYF; DNA: TGTGCCAGCAGGATCTCACAGGGACGTGTCACAGATACGCAGTATTTT
size: few; D: TRBD1; J: TRBJ1-6; V: TRBV9; CDR3: CASSVQGAGNSPLHF; DNA: TGTGCCAGCAGCGTACAGGGGGCAGGCAATTCACCCCTCCACTTT
size: NA; D: TRBD2; J: TRBJ2-1; V: TRBV19; CDR3: CASSIRRLAGGPSSYNEQFF; DNA: TGTGCCAGTAGTATTAGAAGGCTAGCGGGAGGGCCGAGCTCCTACAATGAGCAGTTCTTC
size: once; D: TRBD1; J: TRBJ1-1; V: TRBV30; CDR3: CALRTGTGTEAFF; DNA: TGTGCCCTCAGGACAGGGACGGGCACTGAAGCTTTCTTT
size: once; D: TRBD1; J: TRBJ1-2; V: TRBV3-1/TRBV3-2; CDR3: CASSQVGTGDYGYTF; DNA: TGTGCCAGCAGCCAAGTAGGGACAGGGGACTATGGCTACACCTTC
size: few; D: NA; J: TRBJ1-3; V: TRBV11-2; CDR3: CASSRQALNSGNTIYF; DNA: TGTGCCAGCAGCCGACAGGCCCTGAACTCTGGAAACACCATATATTTT
size: NA; D: TRBD1; J: TRBJ2-7; V: TRBV29-1; CDR3: CSVRTGGEQYF; DNA: TGCAGCGTGAGGACAGGTGGGGAGCAGTACTTC
size: NA; D: NA; J: TRBJ1-1; V: TRBV18; CDR3: CASSRGQNTEAFF; DNA: TGTGCCAGCTCCCGAGGGCAGAACACTGAAGCTTTCTTT
size: NA; D: NA; J: TRBJ2-3; V: TRBV5-4; CDR3: CASSLDPGARTDTQYF; DNA: TGTGCCAGCAGCTTGGATCCGGGGGCCCGCACAGATACGCAGTATTTT
size: NA; D: NA; J: TRBJ2-7; V: TRBV28; CDR3: CASSSPDSYEQYF; DNA: TGTGCCAGCAGCTCCCCGGACAGCTACGAGCAGTACTTC
size: NA; D: NA; J: TRBJ1-4; V: TRBV6-5; CDR3: CASSRFAGANEKLFF; DNA: TGTGCCAGCAGCCGGTTCGCAGGCGCTAATGAAAAACTGTTTTTT
size: once; D: TRBD1; J: TRBJ2-1; V: TRBV29-1; CDR3: CSGRGQTSYNEQFF; DNA: TGCAGCGGCCGGGGACAGACCTCCTACAATGAGCAGTTCTTC
size: NA; D: NA; J: TRBJ2-7; V: TRBV5-4; CDR3: CASSLAGRGSYEQYF; DNA: TGTGCCAGCAGCTTGGCCGGGAGAGGGTCCTACGAGCAGTACTTC
size: NA; D: NA; J: TRBJ2-5; V: TRBV4-1; CDR3: CASSQDRGLGETQYF; DNA: TGCGCCAGCAGCCAAGATAGGGGACTTGGGGAGACCCAGTACTTC
size: NA; D: NA; J: TRBJ1-1; V: TRBV6-5; CDR3: CASRIQGNTEAFF; DNA: TGTGCCAGCCGAATACAGGGGAACACTGAAGCTTTCTTT
size: NA; D: TRBD1; J: TRBJ1-6; V: TRBV27; CDR3: CASRVGQRSYNSPLHF; DNA: TGTGCCAGCAGGGTGGGACAGCGCTCCTATAATTCACCCCTCCACTTT
size: NA; D: NA; J: TRBJ1-1; V: TRBV6-5; CDR3: CASSPSGTNGEAFF; DNA: TGTGCCAGCAGTCCATCAGGGACTAACGGAGAAGCTTTCTTT
size: NA; D: NA; J: TRBJ1-2; V: TRBV20-1; CDR3: CSASSGSLNYGYTF; DNA: TGCAGTGCTAGTAGCGGGAGTCTTAACTATGGCTACACCTTC
size: NA; D: NA; J: TRBJ2-7; V: TRBV5-1; CDR3: CASSPPEGPEQYF; DNA: TGCGCCAGCAGCCCCCCCGAGGGCCCCGAGCAGTACTTC